This note documents a single T cell receptor beta chain sequence. Its ends do not fully match the called genes, so a read error is possible. The sample holds other DNA sequences that translate to the same CDR3. This sample was included in a study of OX40 agonist ivuxolimab in advanced cancers. Study overall: While on treatment, patients had intravenous ivuxolimab at 0.01 to 10 mg/kg every 2 weeks. The dose-escalation cohort was about 83% male, with a mean age of 60 years, ranging about 23 to 90. Under the entry rules, prior anti-PD-1, anti-PD-L1 or anti-CTLA-4 therapy was allowed, and roughly 39% had some.

The CDR3 is made up of 14 amino acids. Per germline, CDR1 SGHRS and CDR2 YFSETQ. TCRdb's copy holds only in-frame clones and misses some; the assay was immunoSEQ multiplex PCR. Of under 200,000 clones in the sample, 85% to 95% were seen once. The receptor was isolated from an adult with an advanced solid tumor such as melanoma, head and neck, liver or kidney cancer. This chain uses TRBV5-1 with TRBJ1-1; perhaps TRBD1 as D (5 bases). The sequences come from CD4+ or CD8+ T cells sorted from blood, collected in a trial of the OX40 agonist ivuxolimab. The DNA for the CDR3 is TGTGCCAGCAGCTTAGGGACGGTGAACACTGAAGCTTTCTTT. Translation: CASSLGTVNTEAFF.